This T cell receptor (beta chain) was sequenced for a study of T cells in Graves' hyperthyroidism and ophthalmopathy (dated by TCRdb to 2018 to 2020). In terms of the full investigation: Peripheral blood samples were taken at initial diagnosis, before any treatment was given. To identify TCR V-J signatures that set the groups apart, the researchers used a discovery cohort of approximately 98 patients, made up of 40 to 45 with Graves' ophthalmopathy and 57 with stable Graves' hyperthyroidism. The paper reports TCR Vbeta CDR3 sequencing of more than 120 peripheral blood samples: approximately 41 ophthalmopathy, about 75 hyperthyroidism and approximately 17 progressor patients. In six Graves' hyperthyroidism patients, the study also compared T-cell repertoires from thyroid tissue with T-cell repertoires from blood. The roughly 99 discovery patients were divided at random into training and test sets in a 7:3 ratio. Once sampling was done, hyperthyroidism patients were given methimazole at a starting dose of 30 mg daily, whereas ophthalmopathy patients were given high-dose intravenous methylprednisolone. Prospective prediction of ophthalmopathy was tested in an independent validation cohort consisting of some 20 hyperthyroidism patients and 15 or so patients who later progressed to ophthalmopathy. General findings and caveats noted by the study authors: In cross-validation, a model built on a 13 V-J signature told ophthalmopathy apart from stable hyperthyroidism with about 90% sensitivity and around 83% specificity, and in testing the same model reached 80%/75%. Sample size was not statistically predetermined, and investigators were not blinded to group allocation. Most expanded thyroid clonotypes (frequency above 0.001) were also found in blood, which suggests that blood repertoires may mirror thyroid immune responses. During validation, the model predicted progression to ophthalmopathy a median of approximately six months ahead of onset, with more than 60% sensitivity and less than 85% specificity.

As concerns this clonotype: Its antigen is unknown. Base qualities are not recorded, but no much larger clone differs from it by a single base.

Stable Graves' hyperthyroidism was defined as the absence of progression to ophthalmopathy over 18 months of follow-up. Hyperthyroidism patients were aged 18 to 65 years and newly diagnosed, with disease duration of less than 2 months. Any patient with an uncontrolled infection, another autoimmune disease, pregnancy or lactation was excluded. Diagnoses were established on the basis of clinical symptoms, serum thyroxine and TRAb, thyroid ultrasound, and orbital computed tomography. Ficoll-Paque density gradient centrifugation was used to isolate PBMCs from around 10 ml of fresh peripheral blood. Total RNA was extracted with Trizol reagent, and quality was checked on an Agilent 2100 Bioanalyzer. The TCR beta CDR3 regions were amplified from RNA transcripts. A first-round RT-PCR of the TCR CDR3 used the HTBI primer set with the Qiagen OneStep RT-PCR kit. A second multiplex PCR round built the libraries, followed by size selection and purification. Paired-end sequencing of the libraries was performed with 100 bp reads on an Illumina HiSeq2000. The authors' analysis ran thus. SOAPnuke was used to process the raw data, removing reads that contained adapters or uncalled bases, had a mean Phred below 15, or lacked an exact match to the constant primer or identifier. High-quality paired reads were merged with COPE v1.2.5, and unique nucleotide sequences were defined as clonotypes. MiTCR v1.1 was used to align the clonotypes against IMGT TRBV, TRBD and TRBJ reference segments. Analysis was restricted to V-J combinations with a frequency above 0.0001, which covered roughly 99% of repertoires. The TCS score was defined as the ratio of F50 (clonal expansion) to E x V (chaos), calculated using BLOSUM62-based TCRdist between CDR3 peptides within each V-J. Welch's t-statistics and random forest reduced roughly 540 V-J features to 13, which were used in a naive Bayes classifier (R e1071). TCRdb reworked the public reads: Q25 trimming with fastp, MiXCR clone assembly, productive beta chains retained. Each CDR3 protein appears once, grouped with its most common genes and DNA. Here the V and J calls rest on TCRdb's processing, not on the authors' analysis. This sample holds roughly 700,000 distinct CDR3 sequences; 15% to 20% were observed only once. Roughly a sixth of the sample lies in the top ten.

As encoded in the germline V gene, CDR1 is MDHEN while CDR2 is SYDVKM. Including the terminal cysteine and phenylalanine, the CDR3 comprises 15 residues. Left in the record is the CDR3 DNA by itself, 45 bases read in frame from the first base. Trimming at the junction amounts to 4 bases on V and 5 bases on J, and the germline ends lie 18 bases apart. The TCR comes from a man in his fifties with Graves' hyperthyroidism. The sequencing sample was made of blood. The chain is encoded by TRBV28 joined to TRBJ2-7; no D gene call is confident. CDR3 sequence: CASSSPDVGRNEQYF. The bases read TGTGCCAGCAGTTCACCGGACGTCGGTCGCAACGAGCAGTACTTC.